These 10 T cell receptor beta chains came from one sample sequenced in a study of CD8+ T cells in alopecia areata. Documented treatment: oral pan-JAK inhibitor, 5-10 mg twice daily. RNA extraction was followed by reverse transcription into cDNA, which acted as the sequencing template. Measured with immunoSEQ multiplex PCR; TCRdb has only the in-frame clones, and not every one. The sample shows about 160,000 clones, about three fifths of them seen only once. The material sequenced was CD4+ T cells sorted from blood, taken at week 4, from a patient treated with tofacitinib. The receptors shown here come from a human donor with alopecia areata.

In this sample, this clone turned up once. The chain recombines TRBV5-4 with TRBJ2-2; tentatively, D is TRBD2 (5 bases). The CDR3 has 15 amino acids. V was trimmed by 3 bases and J by 0 bases, leaving 9 bases between them. The V gene's germline CDR1 is SGHNT and CDR2 YYREEE (reference sequence). CDR3 DNA sequence: TGTGCCAGCAGCTCGAGGGCAACGAACACCGGGGAGCTGTTTTTT. Translating gives CASSSRATNTGELFF.

J is TRBJ1-1 and V is TRBV2; the D is unclear. V was pared by 7 bases and J by 1 base, with 13 bases between. This CDR3 comprises 14 residues. Germline-derived CDR1 and CDR2 are SNHLY and FYNNEI. CDR3 loop: CASNLKVENTEAFF. CDR3 sequence (DNA): TGTGCCAGCAATTTGAAGGTTGAGAACACTGAAGCTTTCTTT. The variable domain in full, completed from reference TRBV2 and TRBJ1-1, reads EPEVTQTPSHQVTQMGQEVILRCVPISNHLYFYWYRQILGQKVEFLVSFYNNEISEKSEIFDDQFSVERPDGSNFTLKIRSTKLEDSAMYFCASNLKVENTEAFFGQGTRLTVV.

This chain connects TRBV9 to TRBJ1-2, with no clear D. This CDR3 spans 13 amino acids. Deletions cut 0 bases from V and 0 bases from J, with 3 bases between. The germline CDR1 and CDR2 sequences are SGDLS and YYNGEE. CDR3 DNA: TGTGCCAGCAGCGTAGTCGCTAACTATGGCTACACCTTC. This gives the protein CASSVVANYGYTF.

The count of this clone is one. The CDR3 nucleotides read TGCAGCGTTGACTTGGGGGAAGAGACCCAGTACTTC. Translated, it gives CSVDLGEETQYF. V and J are TRBV29-1 and TRBJ2-5; D could derive from TRBD1 or TRBD2 (5 bases each). CDR1 and CDR2 (germline): SQVTM, ANQGSEA. The CDR3 consists of 12 residues. Trimming left V 3 bases short and J 3 bases short, with 8 bases between.

V usage is TRBV30 and J usage is TRBJ2-3, with D unresolved. The V gene lost 4 bases and the J gene lost 5 bases, with 16 bases spanning the gap. Per germline, CDR1 GTSNPN and CDR2 SVGIG (reference sequence). This CDR3 contains 14 residues. CDR3: CAWKGDNGRDTQYF. Here the CDR3 DNA reads TGTGCCTGGAAGGGTGACAATGGAAGAGATACGCAGTATTTT.

This clone was counted a single time. This chain connects TRBV9 to TRBJ1-1; D call uncertain. CDR3 length: 13 amino acids. The ends were cut back, 4 bases at V and 3 bases at J, with 10 bases in the middle. Germline V gene sequence: CDR1 SGDLS, CDR2 YYNGEE. The CDR3 protein is CASSPDPYTEAFF. CDR3 coding DNA: TGTGCCAGCAGCCCAGACCCGTACACTGAAGCTTTCTTT. Complete variable domain (other parts from reference TRBV9 and TRBJ1-1): DSGVTQTPKHLITATGQRVTLRCSPRSGDLSVYWYQQSLDQGLQFLIQYYNGEERAKGNILERFSAQQFPDLHSELNLSSLELGDSALYFCASSPDPYTEAFFGQGTRLTVV.

The chain employs TRBV5-6 and TRBJ1-2, with a weak D call TRBD1 (5 bases). In germline, CDR1 is SGHDT, CDR2 YYEEEE. Trimming pared 4 bases from V and 8 bases from J, leaving 18 bases between. The CDR3 is 14 residues long. The CDR3 nucleotides read TGTGCCAGCAGCGGGGACCAGGGAGGCTTCGGCTACACCTTC. Translation: CASSGDQGGFGYTF.

The chain recombines TRBV2 with TRBJ2-7; TRBD2 might be the D (6 bases). Looked up from germline, CDR1 is SNHLY and CDR2 is FYNNEI. The CDR3 contains 13 residues. The V end lost 11 bases, the J end lost 0 bases, and 14 bases lay between the germline ends. This CDR3 reads CASTGGISYEQYF. As DNA, the CDR3 is TGTGCCTCCACCGGGGGAATCTCCTACGAGCAGTACTTC.

The chain has TRBV15 and TRBJ1-3; D ambiguous. The CDR3 loop spans 15 amino acids. CDR1 and CDR2 (germline): LNHNV, YYDKDF (reference sequence). Trimming removed 0 bases at V and 0 bases at J, with 6 bases between. The CDR3 is CATSRDRHSGNTIYF. The CDR3 DNA reads as TGTGCCACCAGCAGAGATCGGCACTCTGGAAACACCATATATTTT.

The chain employs TRBV7-2 and TRBJ2-5, with D perhaps matching TRBD1 (6 bases). The germline gives CDR1 SGHTA, CDR2 FQGNSA. V lost 5 bases and J 5 bases, leaving 18 bases between the germline ends. The CDR3 length is 15 residues. The CDR3 loop reads CASSPDDRPLETQYF. The CDR3, as DNA: TGTGCCAGCAGCCCTGACGACAGGCCCCTGGAGACCCAGTACTTC.